This entry describes one T cell receptor (beta chain). What it recognizes is unknown. The junction departs from germline at one end; a sequencing error may be responsible. The data stem from a study of T cell responses to AZD1222 COVID-19 vaccine. The study's findings and limits: As reported, nearly half of all spike-specific TCRs target variant regions that are unmutated. The study found vaccine-associated CD4 TCRs spanning spike, dominant at 160-218 and 743-854. Mostly white British, mostly female donors; authors suggested clonal diversity may be underestimated. Of the AZD1222 recipients, only five to seven were seropositive at baseline.

The data were produced by immunoSEQ multiplex PCR, yet TCRdb's version contains in-frame clones alone and is incomplete. The sample shows 100,000 to 150,000 clones, roughly 90% of them seen only once. There are 12 residues in the CDR3. CDR1 is SGHTA and CDR2 is FQGNSA in the germline V gene. The sample was peripheral blood, taken on day 0 of MenACWY control vaccination. The source is an adult in good health. The rearrangement links TRBV7-2 to TRBJ2-3; D is unclear. CDR3 coding DNA: TGTGCCAACAGCCCCTGGTCGGATACGCAGTATTTT. It is translated as CANSPWSDTQYF.